This T cell receptor beta chain was found in a study of T cells in Graves' hyperthyroidism and ophthalmopathy (dated by TCRdb to the late 2010s). General notes on the study: Peripheral blood samples were taken at the time of initial diagnosis, prior to any treatment. To identify TCR V-J signatures that set the groups apart, the researchers used a discovery cohort of 100 or so patients, made up of 40 to 45 with Graves' ophthalmopathy and 57 with stable Graves' hyperthyroidism. Whether ophthalmopathy could be predicted prospectively was tested in an independent validation cohort made up of about 20 hyperthyroidism patients plus 17 patients who later progressed to ophthalmopathy. The 75 to 100 discovery patients were randomly split 7:3 into training and test sets. In several Graves' hyperthyroidism patients, the study also compared T-cell repertoires from thyroid tissue with T-cell repertoires from blood. Once sampling was done, hyperthyroidism patients were given methimazole at a starting dose of 30 mg daily, whereas ophthalmopathy patients were given high-dose intravenous methylprednisolone. The paper describes TCR Vbeta CDR3 sequencing of 120 to 150 peripheral blood samples, made up of 43 ophthalmopathy patients, roughly 80 hyperthyroidism patients and 17 progressor patients. Points the paper makes about the study in general: In validation, the model predicted progression to ophthalmopathy a median of roughly 6.1 months before onset, with over 55% sensitivity and 72.22% specificity. Sample size was not statistically predetermined, and investigators were not blinded to group allocation. A model built on a 13 V-J signature distinguished ophthalmopathy from stable hyperthyroidism, reaching 87.88% sensitivity and approximately 81% specificity in cross-validation and 80%/75% in testing. Blood samples also contained most of the expanded thyroid clonotypes (frequency above 0.001), which suggests that blood repertoires may reflect thyroid immune responses.

The junction carries 22 bases between V and J, which are trimmed by 4 bases and 9 bases respectively. Including the terminal cysteine and phenylalanine, the CDR3 comprises 16 residues. The kept DNA is CDR3 alone, 48 bases in frame from the first base. Reading the germline V gene (reference sequence) gives CDR1 WNHNN and CDR2 SYGVQD. The TCR beta CDR3 regions were amplified from RNA transcripts. The first round of RT-PCR for the TCR CDR3 was performed with the HTBI primer set and the Qiagen OneStep RT-PCR kit. Libraries were constructed in a second round of multiplex PCR, after which size selection and purification were carried out. The libraries were sequenced on an Illumina HiSeq2000 using paired-end 100 bp reads. In the original analysis: SOAPnuke was used to process the raw data, with reads discarded if the reads contained adapters or uncalled bases, had a mean Phred below 15, or lacked an exact constant-primer or identifier match. COPE v1.2.5 was used to merge the high-quality paired reads, and each unique nucleotide sequence was defined as a clonotype. Clonotypes were aligned to IMGT TRBV, TRBD and TRBJ reference segments using MiTCR v1.1. The analysis was restricted to V-J combinations with a frequency above 0.0001, which together covered 99.2% of the repertoires. The TCS score was defined as the ratio of F50 (clonal expansion) to E x V (chaos), calculated using BLOSUM62-based TCRdist between CDR3 peptides within each V-J. Welch's t-statistics and random forest reduced just over 500 V-J features to about 12, which were used in a naive Bayes classifier (R e1071). TCRdb itself trimmed the public reads at Q25 with fastp, ran MiXCR and retained productive beta chains. One record per CDR3 amino acid sequence lists the most common genes and DNA. What appears here as the V and J calls and clone size reflects TCRdb's work, not the paper's. For this sample the table gives around 340,000 distinct CDR3 sequences, of which around 13% were detected only once. The ten largest clones capture 20% to 25% of the sample.

This clonotype has just a few counts. Its target antigen remains unknown. No per-base quality is available; no much larger clone lies one base away. Stable Graves' hyperthyroidism was defined as the absence of progression to ophthalmopathy over 18 months of follow-up. The hyperthyroidism patients were between 18 and 65 years old and newly diagnosed, with a disease duration of less than 2 months. Any patient with an uncontrolled infection, another autoimmune disease, pregnancy or lactation was excluded. Diagnoses were established on the basis of clinical symptoms, serum thyroxine and TRAb, thyroid ultrasound, and orbital computed tomography. PBMCs were isolated from more than 8 ml of fresh peripheral blood by Ficoll-Paque density gradient centrifugation. Total RNA was extracted using Trizol reagent, and RNA quality was assessed on an Agilent 2100 Bioanalyzer.

This receptor was identified in a woman aged 30 to 39 with Graves' hyperthyroidism. The sequenced sample consisted of blood. Recombination linked TRBV10-1 to TRBJ2-1; the D gene cannot be resolved reliably. At the DNA level, the sequence is TGCGCCAGCAGTGGGGCGGCTGTGGCCACCCTACCTGAGCAGTTCTTC. Its translation is CASSGAAVATLPEQFF.